These 8 T cell receptor beta chains were sequenced from one sample in a study of T cell repertoires in cytomegalovirus infection. These TCRs' antigens remain unknown. TCRdb re-called the reads through MiXCR, storing one row per CDR3 protein. The table shows approximately 70,000 distinct CDR3 sequences, with around 20% occurring only once. The sequencing used CD8+ T cells from cultured PBMCs, collected from culture after CMV antigen stimulation. Source of these receptors: a human donor in good health (CMV status not recorded). Some clones in this sample may be carry-over from other donors' samples.

The chain couples TRBV7-8 to TRBJ1-1; D unclear. V lost 6 bases and J lost 2, with 4 bases in between. The V gene's germline CDR1 is SGHVS and CDR2 FQNEAQ. The CDR3 consists of 11 residues. CDR3 coding DNA: TGTGCCAGCAGGGACAACACTGAAGCTTTCTTT. As protein: CASRDNTEAFF.

This clonotype was picked up a small number of times. This chain links TRBV6-2 or TRBV6-3 with TRBJ2-1; 7 nucleotides line up with TRBD1. V lost 6 bases and J lost 7; bases outside the gene matches: 0. CDR1 and CDR2 (germline): MNHEY, SVGEGT. This CDR3 is built from 11 residues. The chain's CDR3 is CASSRGNEQFF. The CDR3 coding sequence is TGTGCCAGCAGCAGGGGGAATGAGCAGTTCTTC.

The sample holds a few counts of this clonotype. The CDR3 spells CASSAGLAGFYEQYF. In DNA, the CDR3 is TGTGCCAGCAGCGCCGGACTAGCGGGGTTCTACGAGCAGTACTTC. The V and J genes are TRBV7-9 and TRBJ2-7; TRBD2 aligns across 12 bases. V gave up 5 bases and J gave up 3 bases; unmatched junction bases: 5. The CDR3 has 15 residues. Per the germline V gene, CDR1 is SEHNR and CDR2 is FQNEAQ (reference sequence).

V gene TRBV7-2 combines with J gene TRBJ2-1; 8 nucleotides align to TRBD2. V was pared by 1 base and J by 4 bases, with 6 bases of the junction left unmatched. The CDR3 has 16 amino acids. Germline V gives CDR1 SGHTA, CDR2 FQGNSA. As DNA, the CDR3 is TGTGCCAGCAGCTTAGTGCTGCGGGGGGAATACAATGAGCAGTTCTTC. It specifies CASSLVLRGEYNEQFF.

This clonotype was found a few times. The chain combines TRBV16 with TRBJ1-1; D gene ambiguous. The CDR3 runs 14 residues. The germline V gene encodes CDR1 KGHSY and CDR2 FQNENV. With 6 bases removed from V and 4 bases from J, the gap between germline ends came to 15 bases. CDR3 in amino acids: CASSLRTSGTEAFF. CDR3 DNA sequence: TGTGCCAGCAGTCTTAGGACCAGTGGCACTGAAGCTTTCTTT.

This clonotype was picked up a small number of times. The chain employs TRBV6-1 and TRBJ1-1, with a possible D match to TRBD1 (5 bases). V lost 1 base and J 0 bases, leaving 12 bases between the germline ends. Germline lookup yields CDR1 MNHNS and CDR2 SASEGT. The CDR3 contains 16 residues. DNA for the CDR3: TGTGCCAGCAGTGAAGTCGCAGGGTTTATGAACACTGAAGCTTTCTTT. It yields the protein CASSEVAGFMNTEAFF.

This chain links TRBV7-2 with TRBJ1-1; weak D call: TRBD1 (6 bases). With 3 bases removed from V and 2 bases from J, the gap between germline ends came to 13 bases. The CDR3 has 15 amino acids. CDR1 and CDR2 (germline): SGHTA, FQGNSA. CDR3 sequence reads: CASSFRGVTNTEAFF. The CDR3 DNA is TGTGCCAGCAGCTTCAGGGGTGTGACTAACACTGAAGCTTTCTTT.

In DNA form, the CDR3 reads TGTGCCAGCAGTTCACCACCGGGACAGGGATCAGATACGCAGTATTTT. Encoded protein: CASSSPPGQGSDTQYF. This chain joins TRBV6-6 and TRBJ2-3; 9 bases align to TRBD1. The CDR3 has 16 residues. CDR1 is MNHNY, CDR2 SVGAGI, per germline (reference sequence). Trimming at V came to 4 bases and at J to 4 bases, leaving 9 bases not matched to a gene.